Listed below are T cell receptor beta chains from one sample, sequenced in a study of beta chain features in type 1 diabetes. Produced via immunoSEQ multiplex PCR; TCRdb's table is partial and in-frame only. This sample has around 400,000 clones, with roughly 16% found just once. Source material: naive CD4+ T cells from blood. Receptors were obtained from a young woman in good health. Each CDR3 is given with its conserved first and last residue. D genes are given only for firm matches. Size values are once, few and many counts, or a class for expanded clones, and some rows have none.

j_call clone_size d_call v_call cdr3_aa cdr3_nt
TRBJ1-1 - - TRBV28 CASSFAGKITEAFF TGTGCCAGCAGTTTCGCAGGGAAGATCACTGAAGCTTTCTTT
TRBJ1-5 - - TRBV15 CATSRKGFFTQPQHF TGTGCCACCAGCAGAAAGGGGTTCTTTACTCAGCCCCAGCATTTT
TRBJ2-7 few TRBD2 TRBV28 CASSLGLADVYEQYF TGTGCCAGCAGTCTGGGACTAGCGGATGTCTACGAGCAGTACTTC
TRBJ2-3 - - TRBV7-8 CAIQEWGVATDTQYF TGTGCCATCCAAGAGTGGGGCGTGGCCACAGATACGCAGTATTTT
TRBJ2-1 - - TRBV29-1 CSVREGTVDNEQFF TGCAGCGTACGGGAGGGGACAGTAGACAATGAGCAGTTCTTC
TRBJ2-5 few - TRBV19 CASSTGLARRETQYF TGTGCCAGTAGTACGGGACTTGCTCGGCGAGAGACCCAGTACTTC
TRBJ2-5 - TRBD1 TRBV10-3 CAISLQGAGQETQYF TGTGCCATCAGTCTCCAGGGGGCAGGCCAAGAGACCCAGTACTTC
TRBJ1-5 - TRBD1 TRBV5-6 CASSSGTAYNQPQHF TGTGCCAGCAGCTCTGGGACAGCATACAATCAGCCCCAGCATTTT
TRBJ1-1 few - TRBV18 CASSPRAGDEAFF TGTGCCAGCTCACCAAGGGCAGGGGATGAAGCTTTCTTT
TRBJ2-1 - - TRBV18 CASSDTTWGNEQFF TGTGCCAGCTCGGACACTACTTGGGGCAATGAGCAGTTCTTC
TRBJ2-7 - TRBD2 TRBV30 CAWNVDYREAARDEQYF TGTGCCTGGAACGTAGATTACCGGGAGGCGGCGCGGGACGAGCAGTACTTC